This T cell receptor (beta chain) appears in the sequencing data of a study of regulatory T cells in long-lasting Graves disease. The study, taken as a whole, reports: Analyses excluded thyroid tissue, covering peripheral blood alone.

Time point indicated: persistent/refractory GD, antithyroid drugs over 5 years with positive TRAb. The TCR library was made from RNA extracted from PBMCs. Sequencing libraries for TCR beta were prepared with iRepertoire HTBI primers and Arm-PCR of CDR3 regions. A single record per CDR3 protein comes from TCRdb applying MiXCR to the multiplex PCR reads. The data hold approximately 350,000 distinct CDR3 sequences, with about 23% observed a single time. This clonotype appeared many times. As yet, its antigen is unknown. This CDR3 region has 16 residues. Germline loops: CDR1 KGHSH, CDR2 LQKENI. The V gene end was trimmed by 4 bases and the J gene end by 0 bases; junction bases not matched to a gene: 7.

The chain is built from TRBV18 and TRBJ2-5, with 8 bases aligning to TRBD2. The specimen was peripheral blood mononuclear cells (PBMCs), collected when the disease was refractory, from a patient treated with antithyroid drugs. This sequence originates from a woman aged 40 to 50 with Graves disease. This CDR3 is CASSLGLADNQETQYF. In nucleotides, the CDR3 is TGTGCCAGCTCACTTGGACTAGCTGACAACCAAGAGACCCAGTACTTC. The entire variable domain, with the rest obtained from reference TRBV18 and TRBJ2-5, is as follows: NAGVMQNPRHLVRRRGQEARLRCSPMKGHSHVYWYRQLPEEGLKFMVYLQKENIIDESGMPKERFSAEFPKEGPSILRIQQVVRGDSAAYFCASSLGLADNQETQYFGPGTRLLVL.